The rows below give T cell receptor beta chains drawn from one sample of a study of OX40 agonist ivuxolimab in advanced cancers. Libraries were prepared by immunoSEQ multiplex PCR; TCRdb keeps only in-frame clonotypes and omits some of them. The table includes tens of thousands of clones, 70% to 90% detected once. Material: CD4+ or CD8+ T cells sorted from blood, obtained in a trial of the OX40 agonist ivuxolimab. The receptors were gathered from an adult with an advanced solid tumor such as melanoma, head and neck, liver or kidney cancer. Each CDR3 is given with its conserved first and last residue.

j_call: TRBJ1-3; cdr3_length: 14; v_call: TRBV27; cdr3_aa: CASRDRGSRGTIYF
j_call: TRBJ2-5; cdr3_length: 16; v_call: TRBV9; cdr3_aa: CASSNRDPWGQETQYF
j_call: TRBJ1-1; cdr3_length: 12; v_call: TRBV29-1; cdr3_aa: CSVEARNTEAFF
j_call: TRBJ1-1; cdr3_length: 13; v_call: TRBV27; cdr3_aa: CASSLREDTEAFF
j_call: TRBJ1-2; cdr3_length: 13; v_call: TRBV30; cdr3_aa: CAWSPSTGFGYTF
j_call: TRBJ2-2; cdr3_length: 14; v_call: TRBV2; cdr3_aa: CASSRGQYTGELFF
j_call: TRBJ2-7; cdr3_length: 14; v_call: TRBV28; cdr3_aa: CASSSGTSAYEQYF
j_call: TRBJ1-4; cdr3_length: 15; v_call: TRBV6-1; cdr3_aa: CASSEYPGAYEKLFF
j_call: TRBJ2-1; cdr3_length: 16; v_call: TRBV5-1; cdr3_aa: CASSPVAGGPENEQFF
j_call: TRBJ2-3; cdr3_length: 14; v_call: TRBV5-1; cdr3_aa: CASSFLAGSDTQYF
j_call: TRBJ2-7; cdr3_length: 15; v_call: TRBV9; cdr3_aa: CASSVSMAGGREQYF
j_call: TRBJ2-2; cdr3_length: 14; v_call: TRBV7-6; cdr3_aa: CASSFSGDTGELFF
j_call: TRBJ2-1; cdr3_length: 14; v_call: TRBV14; cdr3_aa: CASNRDRGYNEQFF
j_call: TRBJ2-2; cdr3_length: 12; v_call: TRBV29-1; cdr3_aa: CSVYDRPGELFF
j_call: TRBJ2-1; cdr3_length: 15; v_call: TRBV7-8; cdr3_aa: CASSPKLSSGNEQFF
j_call: TRBJ2-1; cdr3_length: 15; v_call: TRBV5-4; cdr3_aa: CASSLRLAEANEQFF
j_call: TRBJ2-3; cdr3_length: 12; v_call: TRBV19; cdr3_aa: CASSIVWDTQYF
j_call: TRBJ1-6; cdr3_length: 15; v_call: TRBV6-9; cdr3_aa: CASSTSSRGGSPLHF
j_call: TRBJ2-5; cdr3_length: 17; v_call: TRBV5-4; cdr3_aa: CASSLGSQGGSRETQYF
j_call: TRBJ2-1; cdr3_length: 14; v_call: TRBV6-5; cdr3_aa: CASTPGPPYNEQFF
j_call: TRBJ1-5; cdr3_length: 14; v_call: TRBV27; cdr3_aa: CASGQGVSNQPQHF
j_call: TRBJ2-3; cdr3_length: 16; v_call: TRBV19; cdr3_aa: CASSIPREGGTDTQYF
j_call: TRBJ2-5; cdr3_length: 15; v_call: TRBV7-6; cdr3_aa: CASSLFSGGQETQYF
j_call: TRBJ2-5; cdr3_length: 13; v_call: TRBV6-5; cdr3_aa: CASTLTSMETQYF
j_call: TRBJ2-5; cdr3_length: 15; v_call: TRBV7-6; cdr3_aa: CASSSNYRVGETQYF
j_call: TRBJ2-1; cdr3_length: 15; v_call: TRBV15; cdr3_aa: CATSRELAAYNEQFF
j_call: TRBJ1-2; cdr3_length: 17; v_call: TRBV5-1; cdr3_aa: CASSLGTDLGANYGYTF
j_call: TRBJ2-5; cdr3_length: 14; v_call: TRBV11-1; cdr3_aa: CASSPQGAKETQYF
j_call: TRBJ2-1; cdr3_length: 17; v_call: TRBV10-3; cdr3_aa: CAISALTGRASYNEQFF
j_call: TRBJ1-5; cdr3_length: 15; v_call: TRBV18; cdr3_aa: CASSPQGLGNQPQHF
j_call: TRBJ2-7; cdr3_length: 16; v_call: TRBV10-3; cdr3_aa: CAISEYLAGVWDEQYF
j_call: TRBJ2-2; cdr3_length: 13; v_call: TRBV19; cdr3_aa: CASSIRQGNELFF
j_call: TRBJ2-1; cdr3_length: 15; v_call: TRBV5-4; cdr3_aa: CASSRKREGMDEQFF
j_call: TRBJ1-3; cdr3_length: 14; v_call: TRBV11-3; cdr3_aa: CASSRDRGGNTIYF
j_call: TRBJ2-2; cdr3_length: 14; v_call: TRBV5-1; cdr3_aa: CASSFPQNTGELFF
j_call: TRBJ1-2; cdr3_length: 14; v_call: TRBV2; cdr3_aa: CASSLTAGPYGYTF
j_call: TRBJ1-5; cdr3_length: 15; v_call: TRBV6-1; cdr3_aa: CASSGGTDKDQPQHF
j_call: TRBJ2-7; cdr3_length: 12; v_call: TRBV10-3; cdr3_aa: CAISESEYEQYF
j_call: TRBJ2-7; cdr3_length: 17; v_call: TRBV28; cdr3_aa: CASSFWSLVRGAYEQYF
j_call: TRBJ2-1; cdr3_length: 19; v_call: TRBV7-2; cdr3_aa: CASSARLAGGTVSYNEQFF
j_call: TRBJ1-1; cdr3_length: 15; v_call: TRBV28; cdr3_aa: CASSLGTGGNTEAFF
j_call: TRBJ2-7; cdr3_length: 12; v_call: TRBV7-2; cdr3_aa: CASSLGSYEQYF
j_call: TRBJ1-4; cdr3_length: 11; v_call: TRBV18; cdr3_aa: CASSEGQESFF
j_call: TRBJ2-1; cdr3_length: 15; v_call: TRBV12-5; cdr3_aa: CASGLVLGRYNEQFF